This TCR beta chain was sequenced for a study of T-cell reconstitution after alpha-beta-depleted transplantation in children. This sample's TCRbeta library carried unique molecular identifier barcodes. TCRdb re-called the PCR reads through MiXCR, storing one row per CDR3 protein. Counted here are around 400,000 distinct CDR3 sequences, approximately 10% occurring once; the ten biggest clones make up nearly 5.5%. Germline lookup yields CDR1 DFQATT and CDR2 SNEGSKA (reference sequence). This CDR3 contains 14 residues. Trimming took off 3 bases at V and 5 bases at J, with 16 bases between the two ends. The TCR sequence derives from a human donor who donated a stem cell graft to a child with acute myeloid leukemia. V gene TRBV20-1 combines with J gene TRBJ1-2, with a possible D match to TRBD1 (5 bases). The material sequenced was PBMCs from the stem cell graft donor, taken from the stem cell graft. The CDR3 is CSARVRGPGYGYTF. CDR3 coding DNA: TGCAGTGCTAGGGTCCGGGGACCAGGATATGGCTACACCTTC.